These T cell receptor beta chains were read from a single sample in a study of T cell responses to AZD1222 COVID-19 vaccine. The method was immunoSEQ multiplex PCR; TCRdb's version includes in-frame clones alone and lacks a portion of them. The sample includes roughly 120,000 clones, just under 95% seen only once; the top ten take 2.5% to 3.5%. The source was peripheral blood, collected on day 0 of AZD1222 vaccination. The receptors shown here come from an adult in good health. Both conserved end residues are part of each CDR3. A D gene is named only where the DNA matches it firmly. Only some rows state a clone size, as once, few, many or a class for expanded clones.

j_gene: TRBJ1-1; abundance: once; v_gene: TRBV25-1; d_gene: -; CDR3aa: CASKGEGRTEAFF; CDR3nt: TGTGCCAGCAAGGGGGAGGGAAGGACTGAAGCTTTCTTT
j_gene: TRBJ1-1; abundance: -; v_gene: TRBV19; d_gene: -; CDR3aa: CASSIDPPGIDTEAFF; CDR3nt: TGTGCCAGTAGTATAGATCCACCGGGAATTGACACTGAAGCTTTCTTT
j_gene: TRBJ2-3; abundance: -; v_gene: TRBV27; d_gene: -; CDR3aa: CASSPVPSDTQYF; CDR3nt: TGTGCCAGCAGTCCGGTTCCTTCAGATACGCAGTATTTT
j_gene: TRBJ1-1; abundance: -; v_gene: TRBV29-1; d_gene: TRBD1; CDR3aa: CSVSTPGQGMEGAFF; CDR3nt: TGCAGCGTTTCCACCCCGGGACAGGGGATGGAAGGAGCTTTCTTT
j_gene: TRBJ1-2; abundance: -; v_gene: TRBV2; d_gene: TRBD1; CDR3aa: CASSAGDRGFYGYTF; CDR3nt: TGTGCCAGCAGTGCGGGGGACAGGGGTTTCTATGGCTACACCTTC
j_gene: TRBJ2-5; abundance: -; v_gene: TRBV7-9; d_gene: TRBD2; CDR3aa: CASRFVLAGPQETQYF; CDR3nt: TGTGCCAGCCGATTCGTACTAGCGGGACCACAAGAGACCCAGTACTTC
j_gene: TRBJ2-3; abundance: -; v_gene: TRBV5-1; d_gene: TRBD2; CDR3aa: CASSGIAGTDTQYF; CDR3nt: TGCGCCAGCAGCGGAATAGCGGGAACAGATACGCAGTATTTT
j_gene: TRBJ2-5; abundance: -; v_gene: TRBV2; d_gene: -; CDR3aa: CASSETDDQETQYF; CDR3nt: TGTGCCAGCAGTGAAACGGATGATCAAGAGACCCAGTACTTC
j_gene: TRBJ1-2; abundance: once; v_gene: TRBV30; d_gene: -; CDR3aa: CAWSEEGYYGYTF; CDR3nt: TGTGCCTGGAGTGAGGAGGGTTATTATGGCTACACCTTC
j_gene: TRBJ1-4; abundance: -; v_gene: TRBV3-1/TRBV3-2; d_gene: -; CDR3aa: CASSPSGWGNEKLFF; CDR3nt: TGTGCCAGCAGCCCCTCAGGGTGGGGTAATGAAAAACTGTTTTTT
j_gene: TRBJ2-1; abundance: -; v_gene: TRBV30; d_gene: -; CDR3aa: CAWSPGTAMEQFF; CDR3nt: TGTGCCTGGAGTCCCGGGACCGCTATGGAGCAGTTCTTC
j_gene: TRBJ2-5; abundance: -; v_gene: TRBV29-1; d_gene: -; CDR3aa: CSVGLEKYF; CDR3nt: TGCAGCGTTGGACTAGAGAAGTACTTC
j_gene: TRBJ1-1; abundance: -; v_gene: TRBV20-1; d_gene: -; CDR3aa: CSAKRNTEAFF; CDR3nt: TGCAGTGCTAAAAGGAACACTGAAGCTTTCTTT
j_gene: TRBJ2-5; abundance: -; v_gene: TRBV12-3/TRBV12-4; d_gene: -; CDR3aa: CASSLAETQYF; CDR3nt: TGTGCCAGCAGTTTAGCGGAGACCCAGTACTTC
j_gene: TRBJ1-4; abundance: -; v_gene: TRBV28; d_gene: TRBD1; CDR3aa: CASSPGDRGKEIGKLFF; CDR3nt: TGTGCCAGCAGTCCCGGGGACAGGGGGAAAGAAATTGGAAAACTGTTTTTT
j_gene: TRBJ2-1; abundance: -; v_gene: TRBV28; d_gene: -; CDR3aa: CASSFRGVPLDEQFF; CDR3nt: TGTGCCAGCAGTTTTAGGGGGGTACCCTTGGATGAGCAGTTCTTC
j_gene: TRBJ2-1; abundance: once; v_gene: TRBV7-9; d_gene: -; CDR3aa: CASSLGGWAKRGNEQFF; CDR3nt: TGTGCCAGCAGCTTAGGGGGGTGGGCGAAAAGGGGCAATGAGCAGTTCTTC
j_gene: TRBJ2-7; abundance: -; v_gene: TRBV2; d_gene: -; CDR3aa: CASSPSALYEQYF; CDR3nt: TGTGCCAGCAGTCCATCGGCCCTCTACGAGCAGTACTTC
j_gene: TRBJ2-2; abundance: -; v_gene: TRBV30; d_gene: -; CDR3aa: CAWSVSTNTGELFF; CDR3nt: TGTGCCTGGAGTGTATCTACGAACACCGGGGAGCTGTTTTTT
j_gene: TRBJ1-6; abundance: -; v_gene: TRBV27; d_gene: TRBD1; CDR3aa: CASSSYGQANSPLHF; CDR3nt: TGTGCCAGCAGTTCGTATGGACAGGCTAATTCACCCCTCCACTTT
j_gene: TRBJ2-3; abundance: -; v_gene: TRBV7-9; d_gene: -; CDR3aa: CASSFWGRDTQYF; CDR3nt: TGTGCCAGCAGCTTTTGGGGGAGGGATACGCAGTATTTT
j_gene: TRBJ2-7; abundance: -; v_gene: TRBV5-4; d_gene: -; CDR3aa: CASSTGWNEQYF; CDR3nt: TGTGCCAGCAGCACAGGTTGGAATGAGCAGTACTTC
j_gene: TRBJ2-5; abundance: -; v_gene: TRBV5-1; d_gene: TRBD2; CDR3aa: CASSALAGSYQETQYF; CDR3nt: TGCGCCAGCAGCGCACTAGCGGGGTCGTACCAAGAGACCCAGTACTTC
j_gene: TRBJ1-2; abundance: -; v_gene: TRBV30; d_gene: -; CDR3aa: CAWRVGHLGYTF; CDR3nt: TGTGCCTGGAGGGTAGGACACCTCGGCTACACCTTC
j_gene: TRBJ1-5; abundance: -; v_gene: TRBV5-1; d_gene: -; CDR3aa: CASSLDLGSGQPQHF; CDR3nt: TGCGCCAGCAGCTTGGACTTGGGTAGCGGTCAGCCCCAGCATTTT
j_gene: TRBJ2-7; abundance: -; v_gene: TRBV4-2; d_gene: TRBD2; CDR3aa: CASSQDSETSGMYEQYF; CDR3nt: TGTGCCAGCAGCCAAGATTCCGAGACTAGCGGGATGTACGAGCAGTACTTC
j_gene: TRBJ1-5; abundance: -; v_gene: TRBV28; d_gene: -; CDR3aa: CASSSRNPQHF; CDR3nt: TGTGCCAGCAGTTCTCGAAATCCCCAGCATTTT
j_gene: TRBJ1-1; abundance: -; v_gene: TRBV30; d_gene: -; CDR3aa: CAWSARAGEAFF; CDR3nt: TGTGCCTGGAGCGCCCGGGCGGGTGAAGCTTTCTTT
j_gene: TRBJ1-1; abundance: -; v_gene: TRBV6-5; d_gene: -; CDR3aa: CASSETPNTEAFF; CDR3nt: TGTGCCAGCTCCGAGACTCCTAACACTGAAGCTTTCTTT
j_gene: TRBJ1-2; abundance: -; v_gene: TRBV28; d_gene: -; CDR3aa: CASSRWGIGYTF; CDR3nt: TGTGCCAGCAGCCGGTGGGGGATTGGCTACACCTTC
j_gene: TRBJ2-3; abundance: -; v_gene: TRBV15; d_gene: -; CDR3aa: CATSMEAVADTQYF; CDR3nt: TGTGCCACCAGCATGGAGGCGGTAGCAGATACGCAGTATTTT
j_gene: TRBJ1-2; abundance: -; v_gene: TRBV19; d_gene: TRBD1; CDR3aa: CASSFGQGTGYGYTF; CDR3nt: TGTGCCAGTAGTTTCGGACAGGGCACTGGCTATGGCTACACCTTC
j_gene: TRBJ1-1; abundance: -; v_gene: TRBV29-1; d_gene: -; CDR3aa: CSGTGTEAFF; CDR3nt: TGCAGCGGAACCGGGACAGAAGCTTTCTTT
j_gene: TRBJ1-1; abundance: -; v_gene: TRBV29-1; d_gene: TRBD1; CDR3aa: CSATGTVNTEAFF; CDR3nt: TGCAGCGCGACCGGGACAGTGAACACTGAAGCTTTCTTT
j_gene: TRBJ2-2; abundance: -; v_gene: TRBV27; d_gene: -; CDR3aa: CAPKPTTGELFF; CDR3nt: TGTGCCCCTAAACCAACCACCGGGGAGCTGTTTTTT
j_gene: TRBJ2-3; abundance: few; v_gene: TRBV15; d_gene: -; CDR3aa: CATSSDRTDTQYF; CDR3nt: TGTGCCACCAGCTCCGACCGCACAGATACGCAGTATTTT
j_gene: TRBJ2-1; abundance: -; v_gene: TRBV11-2; d_gene: TRBD1; CDR3aa: CASSFPMGQSNNEQFF; CDR3nt: TGTGCCAGCAGCTTCCCTATGGGACAGTCCAACAATGAGCAGTTCTTC
j_gene: TRBJ1-2; abundance: -; v_gene: TRBV5-5; d_gene: -; CDR3aa: CASSVISGNYGYTF; CDR3nt: TGTGCCAGCAGCGTCATTTCAGGGAACTATGGCTACACCTTC
j_gene: TRBJ2-7; abundance: -; v_gene: TRBV7-3; d_gene: TRBD2; CDR3aa: CASSPTGGLSSYEQYF; CDR3nt: TGTGCCAGCAGCCCGACGGGAGGGTTGAGTTCCTACGAGCAGTACTTC
j_gene: TRBJ1-5; abundance: -; v_gene: TRBV7-6; d_gene: -; CDR3aa: CASSSQDGQPQHF; CDR3nt: TGTGCCAGCAGCTCCCAGGACGGACAGCCCCAGCATTTT
j_gene: TRBJ2-3; abundance: -; v_gene: TRBV7-3; d_gene: TRBD2; CDR3aa: CASSGSGGPGTDTQYF; CDR3nt: TGTGCCAGCAGCGGGTCGGGAGGGCCGGGGACAGATACGCAGTATTTT
j_gene: TRBJ1-3; abundance: -; v_gene: TRBV27; d_gene: TRBD1; CDR3aa: CASSLGFFGQGRNTIYF; CDR3nt: TGTGCCAGCAGTTTAGGCTTTTTTGGACAGGGAAGAAACACCATATATTTT
j_gene: TRBJ1-1; abundance: -; v_gene: TRBV25-1; d_gene: TRBD1; CDR3aa: CASSDPNRGNTEAFF; CDR3nt: TGTGCCAGCAGTGATCCAAACAGGGGGAACACTGAAGCTTTCTTT
j_gene: TRBJ1-6; abundance: -; v_gene: TRBV28; d_gene: -; CDR3aa: CASRRIRDLSPLHF; CDR3nt: TGTGCCAGCAGACGTATCCGGGACCTATCACCCCTCCACTTT
j_gene: TRBJ1-3; abundance: -; v_gene: TRBV21-1; d_gene: -; CDR3aa: CASSVPYLRNTIYF; CDR3nt: TGTGCCAGCAGCGTTCCATATTTAAGAAACACCATATATTTT
j_gene: TRBJ2-1; abundance: -; v_gene: TRBV5-4; d_gene: -; CDR3aa: CAVGVSSSYNEQFF; CDR3nt: TGTGCCGTGGGGGTATCGAGCTCCTACAATGAGCAGTTCTTC
j_gene: TRBJ2-5; abundance: -; v_gene: TRBV20-1; d_gene: -; CDR3aa: CSGTQPETQYF; CDR3nt: TGCAGTGGGACGCAACCGGAGACCCAGTACTTC
j_gene: TRBJ1-6; abundance: -; v_gene: TRBV30; d_gene: TRBD1; CDR3aa: CAWSVPGTGESPLHF; CDR3nt: TGTGCCTGGAGTGTACCCGGGACAGGGGAATCACCCCTCCACTTT